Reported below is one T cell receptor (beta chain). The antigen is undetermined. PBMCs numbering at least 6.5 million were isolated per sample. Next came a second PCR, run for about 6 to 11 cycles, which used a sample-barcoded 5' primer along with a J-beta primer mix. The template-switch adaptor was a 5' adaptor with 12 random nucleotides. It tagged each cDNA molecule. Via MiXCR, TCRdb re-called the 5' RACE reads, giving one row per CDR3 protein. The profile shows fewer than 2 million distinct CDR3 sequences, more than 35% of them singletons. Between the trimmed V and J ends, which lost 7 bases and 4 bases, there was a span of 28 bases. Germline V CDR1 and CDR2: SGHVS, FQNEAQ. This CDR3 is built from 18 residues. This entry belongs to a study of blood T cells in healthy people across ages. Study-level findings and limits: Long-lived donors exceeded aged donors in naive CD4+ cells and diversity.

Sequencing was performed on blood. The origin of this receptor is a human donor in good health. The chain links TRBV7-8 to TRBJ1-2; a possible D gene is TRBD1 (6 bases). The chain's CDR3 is CASMLTGPSPQSGYGYTF. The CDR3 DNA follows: TGTGCCAGCATGCTGACAGGTCCGTCGCCTCAATCCGGCTATGGCTACACCTTC. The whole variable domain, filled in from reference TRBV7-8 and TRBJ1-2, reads GAGVSQSPRYKVAKRGQDVALRCDPISGHVSLFWYQQALGQGPEFLTYFQNEAQLDKSGLPSDRFFAERPEGSVSTLKIQRTQQEDSAVYLCASMLTGPSPQSGYGYTFGSGTRLTVV.